Shown below are 28 T cell receptor beta chains from a single sample sequenced in a study of neurological immune-mediated disorders. Each CDR3 protein is one row after TCRdb ran MiXCR on the 5' RACE reads. This sample has fewer than 60,000 distinct CDR3 sequences; less than 4% occur once, and the top ten carry approximately 7.1%. What was sequenced was PBMCs. These receptors originate from a man between 60 and 70 years old with multiple sclerosis.

Concerning this clonotype: With only one base between it and a far larger clone, this is likely a read error. The chain combines TRBV7-6 with TRBJ2-3; D unresolved. CDR3 length equals 12 residues. Germline V lookup: CDR1 SGHVS, CDR2 FNYEAQ. The CDR3 DNA follows: TGTGCCAGCAGCTTAGGTTACGATACGCATTATTTT. Amino acid sequence: CASSLGYDTHYF.

This clonotype came up many times. This chain joins TRBV7-9 and TRBJ2-5, with 7 bases matching TRBD1. Germline V CDR1 and CDR2: SEHNR, FQNEAQ (reference sequence). The CDR3 length is 15 residues. J gave up 3 bases and V 5 bases, and 9 bases lay outside the gene matches. The CDR3 DNA reads as TGTGCCAGCAGCCCCCGGCAAACAGGGGAAGAGACCCAGTACTTC. It is translated as CASSPRQTGEETQYF.

This clonotype was seen more than once but under ten times. A single base separates this from a much larger clone, so it may be a read error. This sequence joins TRBV5-1 and TRBJ2-1, with D perhaps given as TRBD1 or TRBD2 (5 bases each). Germline V CDR1 and CDR2: SGHRS, YFSETQ. The CDR3 covers 15 residues. CDR3 amino acids: CASSPRARDDNAQFF. The CDR3, as DNA: TGCGCCAGCAGCCCACGGGCCAGGGACGACAATGCGCAGTTCTTC.

There are a few counts of this clonotype. The chain couples TRBV20-1 to TRBJ1-5; D is perhaps TRBD1 (5 bases). The germline V and J ends were trimmed by 2 bases and 4 bases, with 9 bases remaining between them. CDR1 DFQATT and CDR2 SNEGSKA come from the germline V gene (reference sequence). The CDR3 is 13 residues long. The CDR3 bases are TGCAGTGCTAGATCACAGGAAAATCAGCCCCAGCATTTT. Translated: CSARSQENQPQHF.

In this sample, this clonotype turned up a few times. The V and J genes are TRBV20-1 and TRBJ1-3; D gene ambiguous. V lost 1 base to trimming and J lost 12 bases, with 19 bases between them. CDR3 length equals 14 residues. Germline CDR1 reads DFQATT; CDR2 reads SNEGSKA (reference sequence). The CDR3 sequence: CSARAGSSGKNIYF. Here the CDR3 DNA reads TGCAGTGCTAGAGCTGGGAGCTCTGGAAAAAACATATATTTT.

This clonotype occurred many times. The chain has TRBV20-1 and TRBJ2-3; possible D gene TRBD2, 5 bases. This CDR3 spans 14 amino acids. Germline CDR1 is DFQATT and CDR2 is SNEGSKA (reference sequence). V gave up 3 bases and J gave up 2 bases, with 12 bases separating them. CDR3 sequence: CSASRAGITDTQYF. The CDR3 region has the DNA TGCAGTGCTAGTAGGGCGGGCATCACAGATACGCAGTATTTT.

This clonotype has ten or more counts. This chain joins TRBV29-1 and TRBJ2-5, with D perhaps given as TRBD1 or TRBD2 (5 bases each). The CDR3 loop spans 12 amino acids. The V and J ends lost 8 bases and 2 bases respectively, with 12 bases between them. Germline CDR1 and CDR2: SQVTM and ANQGSEA. CDR3 bases: TGCAGCTTAAGGGACGGACAAGAGACCCAGTACTTC. It specifies CSLRDGQETQYF. Together with reference TRBV29-1 and TRBJ2-5, the CDR3 gives the full variable domain: SAVISQKPSRDICQRGTSLTIQCQVDSQVTMMFWYRQQPGQSLTLIATANQGSEATYESGFVIDKFPISRPNLTFSTLTVSNMSPEDSSIYLCSLRDGQETQYFGPGTRLLVL.

This clonotype has at least ten counts. This chain uses TRBV5-4 with TRBJ2-1, with D possibly matching TRBD2 (7 bases). Germline CDR1 SGHNT, CDR2 YYREEE (reference sequence). This CDR3 has 14 residues. The V end was cut by 4 bases, the J end by 2 bases, with 10 bases between. The CDR3 region is CASSEGGAYNEQFF. DNA for the CDR3: TGTGCCAGCAGCGAGGGGGGGGCCTACAATGAGCAGTTCTTC.

In its sample, this clonotype was seen many times. This chain links TRBV5-1 with TRBJ2-1; TRBD2 is a possible D gene (5 bases). V dropped 4 bases and J dropped 6 bases, with 11 bases sitting between them. The CDR3 runs 13 residues. Looked up from germline, CDR1 is SGHRS and CDR2 is YFSETQ. The CDR3 region is CASSSRGLNEQFF. CDR3 DNA: TGCGCCAGCAGCAGCAGAGGGCTCAATGAGCAGTTCTTC.

This chain joins TRBV19 and TRBJ1-2; tentatively, D is TRBD1 (5 bases). This CDR3 has 15 amino acids. The germline V and J ends were trimmed by 4 bases and 4 bases, with 16 bases remaining between them. The germline CDR1 and CDR2 sequences are LNHDA and SQIVND (reference sequence). The CDR3 loop reads CASSTPGTWVYGYTF. The CDR3 DNA follows: TGTGCCAGTAGTACCCCCGGGACTTGGGTCTATGGCTACACCTTC.

The genes are TRBV20-1 and TRBJ2-6; TRBD2 agrees at 9 bases. Germline V CDR1 and CDR2: DFQATT, SNEGSKA (reference sequence). CDR3 size: 17 residues. V gave up 3 bases and J gave up 0 bases; unmatched junction bases: 6. CDR3 residues: CSARASGVSSGANVLTF. Written as DNA, the CDR3 is TGCAGTGCTAGGGCTAGCGGGGTGAGCTCTGGGGCCAACGTCCTGACTTTC.

Many counts were recorded for this clonotype. The V call is TRBV7-9, the J call TRBJ1-6, with a weak D call TRBD1 (5 bases). Trimming took 5 bases from V and 8 from J, leaving 10 bases between them. Looked up from germline, CDR1 is SEHNR and CDR2 is FQNEAQ (reference sequence). The CDR3 runs 13 residues. The CDR3 sequence is CASSRDADSPLHF. The CDR3 nucleotides are TGTGCCAGCAGCCGGGACGCGGATTCACCCCTCCACTTT. Together with reference TRBV7-9 and TRBJ1-6, the CDR3 gives the full variable domain: DTGVSQNPRHKITKRGQNVTFRCDPISEHNRLYWYRQTLGQGPEFLTYFQNEAQLEKSRLLSDRFSAERPKGSFSTLEIQRTEQGDSAMYLCASSRDADSPLHFGNGTRLTVT.

This clonotype appeared many times. The CDR3 loop reads CSAPLGISGSEQYF. In nucleotides, the CDR3 is TGCAGTGCACCGCTAGGGATAAGCGGGAGCGAGCAGTACTTC. The chain has TRBV20-1 and TRBJ2-7, with 8 nucleotides matching TRBD2. Trimming took 6 bases from V and 6 from J; bases not matched to a gene: 13. The CDR3 is made up of 14 amino acids. Germline CDR1 DFQATT, CDR2 SNEGSKA (reference sequence).

This clonotype was counted ten times or more. The chain employs TRBV29-1 and TRBJ1-6, with D perhaps TRBD1 (6 bases). The germline CDR1 and CDR2 sequences are SQVTM and ANQGSEA. This CDR3 spans 13 amino acids. V was pared by 6 bases and J by 7 bases, with 13 bases between. CDR3 amino acids: CSVAQGRNSPLHF. The CDR3 DNA is TGCAGCGTCGCACAGGGAAGGAATTCACCCCTCCACTTT.

This clonotype was counted at least ten times. The rearrangement uses TRBV20-1 and TRBJ1-1, with D possibly being TRBD1 (6 bases). The CDR3 covers 14 residues. The germline gives CDR1 DFQATT, CDR2 SNEGSKA (reference sequence). The V end lost 3 bases, the J end lost 4 bases, and 15 bases lay between the germline ends. CDR3 protein: CSARNRAQGTEAFF. DNA for the CDR3: TGCAGTGCTAGGAACCGGGCACAGGGCACTGAAGCTTTCTTT.

This clonotype was found many times. The chain couples TRBV5-1 to TRBJ2-5; 9 bases fit TRBD1. V was clipped by 1 base and J by 3 bases; unmatched bases: 4. The CDR3 spans 15 residues. The germline V gene encodes CDR1 SGHRS and CDR2 YFSETQ. CDR3: CASSLYRDREETQYF. Here the CDR3 DNA reads TGCGCCAGCAGCTTGTACCGGGACAGGGAAGAGACCCAGTACTTC. Drawing the rest from reference TRBV5-1 and TRBJ2-5, the complete variable domain is KAGVTQTPRYLIKTRGQQVTLSCSPISGHRSVSWYQQTPGQGLQFLFEYFSETQRNKGNFPGRFSGRQFSNSRSEMNVSTLELGDSALYLCASSLYRDREETQYFGPGTRLLVL.

This clonotype was counted ten times or more. The rearrangement joins TRBV11-2 to TRBJ2-2, with 8 bases matching TRBD1. Germline loops: CDR1 SGHAT, CDR2 FQNNGV. The junction had 14 bases not matched to a gene; V was cut back by 5 bases and J by 6 bases. CDR3 length equals 17 residues. CDR3 region: CASSPRVGQVWAGELFF. Here the CDR3 DNA reads TGTGCCAGCAGCCCCCGGGTGGGACAGGTTTGGGCCGGGGAGCTGTTTTTT. The whole variable domain, remainder taken from reference TRBV11-2 and TRBJ2-2, is EAGVAQSPRYKIIEKRQSVAFWCNPISGHATLYWYQQILGQGPKLLIQFQNNGVVDDSQLPKDRFSAERLKGVDSTLKIQPAKLEDSAVYLCASSPRVGQVWAGELFFGEGSRLTVL.

The table lists this clonotype with many counts. The J gene is TRBJ2-7, the V gene TRBV10-2, with a tentative D call TRBD2 (8 bases). V was cut by 6 bases and J by 1 base, with 31 bases left in between. The CDR3 is made up of 20 amino acids. From germline, CDR1 is WSHSY and CDR2 SAAADI. This chain's CDR3 is CASRPGTAGWAGGSSYEQYF. CDR3 sequence (DNA): TGCGCCAGCAGACCCGGGACAGCCGGTTGGGCGGGAGGTTCTTCCTACGAGCAGTACTTC.

This clonotype was picked up many times. Here the CDR3 DNA reads TGCGCCAGCAGCCAAGACAGAGTCAGCACCACTGAAGCTTTCTTT. It is translated as CASSQDRVSTTEAFF. The chain is built from TRBV4-1 and TRBJ1-1; D gene unclear. This CDR3 has 15 residues. CDR1 is MGHRA, CDR2 YSYEKL, per germline. Trimming pared 0 bases from V and 4 bases from J, leaving 12 bases between.

This clonotype was seen repeatedly, ten times or more. The chain has TRBV6-2 or TRBV6-3 and TRBJ1-1; no clear D. The CDR3 is 13 amino acids. Germline V CDR1 and CDR2: MNHEY, SVGEGT. V dropped 2 bases and J dropped 6 bases, with 10 bases sitting between them. The CDR3: CASSYRAVAEAFF. CDR3 nucleotides: TGTGCCAGCAGTTACAGGGCCGTAGCTGAAGCTTTCTTT.

This clonotype was seen many times. The chain combines TRBV5-5 with TRBJ2-1, with a possible D match to TRBD1 (7 bases). Trimming shortened V by 0 bases and J by 3 bases, and 16 bases separated the two germline ends. Per germline, CDR1 SGHKS and CDR2 YYEKEE (reference sequence). The CDR3 length is 17 residues. CDR3 bases: TGTGCCAGCAGCTTGGAAGGAGGGGGCTCCAACTACAATGAGCAGTTCTTC. This sequence encodes CASSLEGGGSNYNEQFF.

This clonotype was counted at least ten times. This CDR3 reads CASRPLVSYEQYF. The CDR3, as DNA: TGTGCCAGCAGGCCTTTGGTTTCCTACGAGCAGTACTTC. V gene TRBV27 combines with J gene TRBJ2-7; D remains unclear. The germline gives CDR1 MNHEY, CDR2 SMNVEV (reference sequence). The V end was cut by 6 bases, the J end by 1 base, with 10 bases between. This CDR3 comprises 13 residues.

This clonotype was observed a single time. This sequence may be a read error, since a much larger clone differs from it by one base. The chain is built from TRBV6-6 and TRBJ2-1; D is possibly TRBD1 or TRBD2 (5 bases each). Germline assignment: CDR1 MNHNY and CDR2 SVGAGI (reference sequence). The CDR3 is 14 residues long. The CDR3 sequence is CASSYSGTDNAQFF. CDR3 nucleotides: TGTGCCAGCAGTTACTCCGGGACCGACAATGCGCAGTTCTTC.

This clonotype was found many times. The chain joins TRBV15 to TRBJ2-7; 7 bases line up with TRBD1. V shed 4 bases and J 7 bases; nucleotides not matched to a gene: 22. CDR1 LNHNV and CDR2 YYDKDF come from the germline V gene (reference sequence). The CDR3 extends over 18 amino acids. CDR3 protein: CATSMYHHLTGPRGEQYF. The CDR3 DNA sequence: TGTGCCACCAGCATGTACCACCACTTAACCGGGCCCAGGGGGGAGCAGTACTTC.

Many counts were recorded for this clonotype. The junction departs from germline at one end; a sequencing error may be responsible. The V gene is TRBV7-3, the J gene TRBJ1-2; 10 bases line up with TRBD1. The germline V gene has CDR1 SGHTA and CDR2 FQGTGA. The CDR3 sequence is 13 residues long. CDR3 in amino acids: CASSSGQGVGLVF. For the CDR3, the DNA is TGTGCCAGCAGCTCCGGACAGGGGGTTGGCCTAGTCTTC.

The sample holds many counts of this clonotype. This chain's CDR3 is CASSYGADREETQYF. For the CDR3, the DNA is TGTGCCAGCAGTTACGGGGCGGACAGGGAAGAGACCCAGTACTTC. V gene TRBV6-5 combines with J gene TRBJ2-5; 8 bases fit TRBD1. Trimming at V came to 2 bases and at J to 3 bases, leaving 5 bases not matched to a gene. The CDR3 sequence is 15 residues long. Germline V gives CDR1 MNHEY, CDR2 SVGAGI.

This clonotype was seen a few times. This chain links TRBV20-1 with TRBJ2-7; TRBD2 matches 8 bases. Germline loops: CDR1 DFQATT, CDR2 SNEGSKA (reference sequence). This CDR3 is built from 15 residues. The V gene end was trimmed by 1 base and the J gene end by 0 bases; junction bases not matched to a gene: 5. This chain's CDR3 is CSARVLAAPSYEQYF. CDR3 nucleotide sequence: TGCAGTGCTAGAGTACTAGCGGCCCCCTCCTACGAGCAGTACTTC.

This clonotype has a count of ten or more. The chain carries TRBV7-9 and TRBJ1-3; D not resolved. Per the germline V gene, CDR1 is SEHNR and CDR2 is FQNEAQ (reference sequence). Trimming left V 5 bases short and J 12 bases short, with 17 bases between. This CDR3 is 13 amino acids long. The CDR3 here is CASSPHSGILIYF. CDR3 coding DNA: TGTGCCAGCAGCCCCCACTCCGGAATCCTCATATATTTT. The variable domain in full, completed from reference TRBV7-9 and TRBJ1-3, reads DTGVSQNPRHKITKRGQNVTFRCDPISEHNRLYWYRQTLGQGPEFLTYFQNEAQLEKSRLLSDRFSAERPKGSFSTLEIQRTEQGDSAMYLCASSPHSGILIYFGEGSWLTVV.